The 6 T cell receptor beta chains presented below share a single source sample, sequenced in a study of T cells in localized non-small cell lung cancer (dated by TCRdb to 2018 to 2021). The library was obtained by the immunoSEQ multiplex PCR assay. The clones in this table, taken by TCRdb from immuneACCESS, are in-frame only. Not every clone is retained; where verified, under half of the shortfall comes from an unresolved V gene, and the cause of the rest is unknown. The sample table contains 70,000 to 95,000 clones; only one count was recorded for around 90% of them. Approximately 4% of the sample goes to the ten largest clones. The specimen was PBMCs, collected before any cancer treatment. The source is a woman aged 40 to 75 with stage II squamous cell lung carcinoma.

V is TRBV6-5 and J is TRBJ1-5, with D uncertain. Looked up from germline, CDR1 is MNHEY and CDR2 is SVGAGI. The V end was cut by 6 bases, the J end by 6 bases, with 12 bases between. This CDR3 comprises 13 residues. CDR3 sequence reads: CASSGKLGQPQHF. In nucleotides, the CDR3 is TGTGCCAGCAGCGGAAAGTTAGGTCAGCCCCAGCATTTT.

This clone is a singleton in its sample. V gene TRBV7-9 combines with J gene TRBJ1-2; TRBD1 is a possible D gene (5 bases). Germline CDR1 is SEHNR and CDR2 is FQNEAQ (reference sequence). The CDR3 extends over 15 amino acids. Trimming removed 5 bases from V and 7 bases from J, with 20 bases in between. In DNA, the CDR3 is TGTGCCAGCAGCCCTCCGGGACCACTAGGGTTTGGCTACACCTTC. Translated, it gives CASSPPGPLGFGYTF.

The V and J genes are TRBV5-1 and TRBJ2-2; D uncertain. Trimming took 5 bases from V and 0 from J, leaving 8 bases between them. The CDR3 contains 14 residues. Germline assignment: CDR1 SGHRS and CDR2 YFSETQ. CDR3 nucleotides: TGCGCCAGCAGGTGGATCCCGAACACCGGGGAGCTGTTTTTT. This codes for CASRWIPNTGELFF. Full variable domain (outside the CDR3, taken from reference TRBV5-1 and TRBJ2-2): KAGVTQTPRYLIKTRGQQVTLSCSPISGHRSVSWYQQTPGQGLQFLFEYFSETQRNKGNFPGRFSGRQFSNSRSEMNVSTLELGDSALYLCASRWIPNTGELFFGEGSRLTVL.

This clone was observed once. The rearrangement joins TRBV28 to TRBJ2-7; TRBD2 agrees at 9 bases. V lost 6 bases, J lost 0 bases, and 9 bases stayed unmatched. This CDR3 is 16 amino acids long. Germline values: CDR1 MDHEN, CDR2 SYDVKM. CDR3 protein: CASSQTSGLFSYEQYF. Here the CDR3 DNA reads TGTGCCAGCAGCCAGACTAGCGGCCTATTCTCCTACGAGCAGTACTTC.

CDR3 bases: TGTGCCAGCAGCCCCTCGGACGGCTCCTACAATGAGCAGTTCTTC. Translation gives CASSPSDGSYNEQFF. The chain joins TRBV21-1 to TRBJ2-1. TRBV21-1 is a pseudogene locus. The CDR3 is made up of 15 amino acids.

With regard to this clone: In the same sample, other DNA sequences code for this CDR3. CDR3 residues: CASGQGVNEKLFF. CDR3 coding DNA: TGTGCCAGTGGACAGGGAGTTAATGAAAAACTGTTTTTT. The rearrangement uses TRBV19 and TRBJ1-4; 8 bases match TRBD1. CDR3 length: 13 residues. The V gene end was trimmed by 8 bases and the J gene end by 4 bases; junction bases not matched to a gene: 3. Germline lookup yields CDR1 LNHDA and CDR2 SQIVND (reference sequence).